This is a list of T cell receptor beta chains from one sample in a study of shared clonotypes between healthy human individuals. TCRdb keeps only in-frame clones here, not all; method: immunoSEQ multiplex PCR. The data hold 1.6 million or so clones, with around 98.5% observed a single time. Specimen: naive CD4+ T cells sorted from blood. Receptors were obtained from a young man in good health. Both conserved end residues are part of each CDR3. A D gene is named only where the DNA matches it firmly.

cdr3_length	v_call	d_call	j_call	cdr3_nt	cdr3_aa
16	TRBV18	NA	TRBJ2-7	TGTGCCAGCTCACCACCGCCTAGCGCCGAACCTTACGAGCAGTACTTC	CASSPPPSAEPYEQYF
14	TRBV7-7	NA	TRBJ2-5	TGTGCTAGCAGCCGAAACGGTGGATTGGAGACCCAGTACTTC	CASSRNGGLETQYF
11	TRBV28	NA	TRBJ2-7	TGTGCCAGCAGTTTGGGGGGCGAGCAGTACTTC	CASSLGGEQYF
13	TRBV19	NA	TRBJ1-1	TGTGCCAGTGCGCAGGGGTTTCGTACTGAAGCTTTCTTT	CASAQGFRTEAFF
14	TRBV5-1	NA	TRBJ1-1	TGCGCCAGCAGCTTACACGGAATGAACACTGAAGCTTTCTTT	CASSLHGMNTEAFF
17	TRBV10-3	TRBD2	TRBJ2-2	TGTGCCATCAGTGTGGGCCTAGCGGGAGGGCCTGGCGGGGAGCTGTTTTTT	CAISVGLAGGPGGELFF
18	TRBV5-1	NA	TRBJ2-1	TGCGCCAGCAGCTCGGAACCTAGGGGGAGAGGTTACTACAATGAGCAGTTCTTC	CASSSEPRGRGYYNEQFF
14	TRBV19	NA	TRBJ2-5	TGTGCCAGTAGTGATTCTAGGATTCTGGAGACCCAGTACTTC	CASSDSRILETQYF
15	TRBV5-1	NA	TRBJ2-7	TGCGCCAGCAGCTTGTTAACGGGTTCAATCTACGAGCAGTACTTC	CASSLLTGSIYEQYF
14	TRBV9	NA	TRBJ2-1	TGTGCCAGCAGCGTAGAGGTCTTTCAGAATGAGCAGTTCTTC	CASSVEVFQNEQFF
11	TRBV27	NA	TRBJ2-5	TGTGCCACCAAGGAAGGGGAGACCCAGTACTTC	CATKEGETQYF
14	TRBV30	NA	TRBJ1-5	TGTGCCTGGAGTTCGACTGAATACAATCAGCCCCAGCATTTT	CAWSSTEYNQPQHF
17	TRBV7-9	TRBD2	TRBJ2-3	TGTGCCAGCAGCTACCCGGGACTAGCGGAGTGGTCAGATACGCAGTATTTT	CASSYPGLAEWSDTQYF
17	TRBV7-2	TRBD2	TRBJ2-5	TGTGCCAGCAGCTTAGGTCTGACTAGCGGGAGTTCGGAGACCCAGTACTTC	CASSLGLTSGSSETQYF
15	TRBV7-6	TRBD1	TRBJ1-1	TGTGCCAGCAGCACGCGACAGGGAAAGAACACTGAAGCTTTCTTT	CASSTRQGKNTEAFF
13	TRBV5-6	NA	TRBJ2-1	TGTGCCAGCAGCTTGGACGGTTACAATGAGCAGTTCTTC	CASSLDGYNEQFF
16	TRBV5-1	NA	TRBJ1-1	TGCGCCAGCAGCCCAACCGCAGGGAGACCAAACACTGAAGCTTTCTTT	CASSPTAGRPNTEAFF
14	TRBV15	NA	TRBJ1-4	TGTGCCACGGGGGGGCTTGCAACTAATGAAAAACTGTTTTTT	CATGGLATNEKLFF
12	TRBV5-1	NA	TRBJ1-1	TGCGCCAGCAGCTTGGACAGGGACGAAGCTTTCTTT	CASSLDRDEAFF
14	TRBV9	TRBD1	TRBJ1-5	TGTGCCAGCAGCCCGGACAGGGGGCATCAGCCCCAGCATTTT	CASSPDRGHQPQHF
13	TRBV28	NA	TRBJ2-7	TGTGCCAGCAGTTTAGTCCAGCTCTACGAGCAGTACTTC	CASSLVQLYEQYF
13	TRBV29-1	TRBD1	TRBJ2-5	TGCAGCGTTGCGACAGGGGGCATTGAGACCCAGTACTTC	CSVATGGIETQYF
13	TRBV19	NA	TRBJ1-5	TGTGCCAGTAATCGGGGCCCAGGACAGCCCCAGCATTTT	CASNRGPGQPQHF
14	TRBV7-2	NA	TRBJ2-2	TGTGCCAGCAGCCCAACTGTATGGTCCGGGGAGCTGTTTTTT	CASSPTVWSGELFF
14	TRBV2	TRBD1	TRBJ2-7	TGTGCCAGCAGCCCGGGACAGGCCATCTACGAGCAGTACTTC	CASSPGQAIYEQYF
16	TRBV15	NA	TRBJ2-3	TGTGCCACCAGCAGAGATAGCAGCGTTGGTACAGATACGCAGTATTTT	CATSRDSSVGTDTQYF
15	TRBV12-5	NA	TRBJ2-1	TGTGCTAGTGGTAGACCCGTGGGGACGTCCACTGAGCAGTTCTTC	CASGRPVGTSTEQFF
15	TRBV2	TRBD2	TRBJ2-7	TGTGCCAGCAGTAGGGGACTAGCGGGGCCGGACGAGCAGTACTTC	CASSRGLAGPDEQYF
16	TRBV10-3	NA	TRBJ2-1	TGTGCCACCAAGCCGGACAGAACAAGCTCCTACAATGAGCAGTTCTTC	CATKPDRTSSYNEQFF
13	TRBV29-1	NA	TRBJ2-7	TGCAGCGTTGGGACGGTAAGCTCCTACGAGCAGTACTTC	CSVGTVSSYEQYF
16	TRBV7-7	TRBD2	TRBJ2-3	TGTGCTAGCAGCAAAGGACTAGCGGGAGCAAGGGATACGCAGTATTTT	CASSKGLAGARDTQYF